This entry describes one T cell receptor beta chain. As yet, its antigen is unknown. The data belong to a study of Graves' ophthalmopathy and Graves' hyperthyroidism. General observations from the study: The model predicted progression of ophthalmopathy with a sensitivity of roughly 65%, and its specificity was 72% to 80%.

Establishment of the diagnosis relied upon clinical symptoms, serum thyroxine, TRAb, thyroid ultrasound and orbital computed tomography. PBMCs stemmed from around 10 ml of fresh peripheral blood. The authors amplified TCR beta CDR3 regions from RNA transcripts. HTBI primers served in a first-round RT-PCR, which a second-round multiplex PCR followed. Using its own MiXCR run on the multiplex PCR reads, TCRdb lists one record per CDR3 protein. The repertoire includes 360,000 or so distinct CDR3 sequences, around 16% of them detected once, and around 1.6% sits in the top ten. Trimming removed 5 bases at V and 6 bases at J, with 19 bases between. The germline V gene encodes CDR1 MNHNS and CDR2 SASEGT. The CDR3 is 15 amino acids.

The TCR was taken from a young woman with Graves' ophthalmopathy. Sequencing was performed on peripheral blood. The V call is TRBV6-1, the J call TRBJ1-2; maybe TRBD1 (5 bases). The DNA of the CDR3 is TGTGCCAGCAGTCTAGAGCGCGGTCGCAGGGATGGCTACACCTTC. The encoded protein is CASSLERGRRDGYTF.